The 7 T cell receptor beta chains in this list originate from one sample, sequenced in a study of cytomegalovirus exposure and HLA in healthy donors. Vbeta (60) and Jbeta (13) primers were used in the PCR. Only in-frame clones appear in the TCRdb table, and some are missing; sequencing was by immunoSEQ multiplex PCR. Reported are 150,000 or so clones; the ten largest clones contain around 1.7%. What was sequenced was PBMCs. All receptors derive from a woman between 45 and 60 years old in good health and CMV-seronegative.

The chain is built from TRBV11-2 and TRBJ2-5; no firm D call. TRBJ2-7 matches the DNA end more closely, so the J call is doubtful. Germline V gene lookup returns CDR1 SGHAT and CDR2 FQNNGV. The length of the CDR3 is 14 residues. CDR3 protein: CASSLVPAAYEQYF. CDR3 in DNA: TGTGCCAGCAGCTTAGTCCCCGCTGCCTACGAGCAGTACTTC.

J is TRBJ1-1 and V is TRBV6-6; 7 nucleotides agree with TRBD1. CDR3 length: 13 residues. Losses at the gene ends were 8 bases for V and 1 base for J; bases not matched to a gene: 4. Germline assignment: CDR1 MNHNY and CDR2 SVGAGI (reference sequence). The CDR3 loop is CASPGQPNTEAFF. CDR3 sequence (DNA): TGTGCCAGCCCGGGACAGCCGAACACTGAAGCTTTCTTT.

The chain employs TRBV27 and TRBJ2-6; D not certain. The germline V and J ends were trimmed by 5 bases and 1 base, with 6 bases remaining between them. From germline, CDR1 is MNHEY and CDR2 SMNVEV (reference sequence). This CDR3 region has 14 residues. For the CDR3, the DNA is TGTGCCAGCAGTCCGTTTTCTGGGGCCAACGTCCTGACTTTC. Its protein product is CASSPFSGANVLTF. The full variable domain, completed using reference TRBV27 and TRBJ2-6, is EAQVTQNPRYLITVTGKKLTVTCSQNMNHEYMSWYRQDPGLGLRQIYYSMNVEVTDKGDVPEGYKVSRKEKRNFPLILESPSPNQTSLYFCASSPFSGANVLTFGAGSRLTVL.

The rearrangement joins TRBV9 to TRBJ1-2; D is uncertain. This CDR3 is 14 amino acids long. V lost 0 bases and J lost 4, with 10 bases in between. CDR1 SGDLS and CDR2 YYNGEE come from the germline V gene. This CDR3 is CASSVDAAIYGYTF. The CDR3 DNA follows: TGTGCCAGCAGCGTAGATGCGGCCATCTATGGCTACACCTTC.

This chain uses TRBV5-1 with TRBJ1-3; D call uncertain. CDR1 SGHRS and CDR2 YFSETQ come from the germline V gene. The ends were cut back, 3 bases at V and 4 bases at J, with 14 bases in the middle. The CDR3 has 15 amino acids. The CDR3 nucleotides are TGCGCCAGCAGCTCGGGTGGGTCAAGGGGAAACACCATATATTTT. This codes for CASSSGGSRGNTIYF.

The V gene is TRBV2, the J gene TRBJ2-7, with 9 bases matching TRBD1. CDR3 length: 16 amino acids. Germline values: CDR1 SNHLY, CDR2 FYNNEI. Unmatched junction bases numbered 21, after V lost 6 bases and J lost 12 bases. DNA for the CDR3: TGTGCCAGCAGCGAAAGCGGGGACAGGGCGCGCCGAGTGGGGTACTTC. As protein: CASSESGDRARRVGYF.

The chain employs TRBV4-2 and TRBJ2-7, with 9 bases aligning to TRBD1. Trimming removed 1 base from V and 6 bases from J; junction bases left unmatched: 4. CDR1 and CDR2 (germline): LGHNA, YNFKEQ. The CDR3 sequence is 14 residues long. The CDR3, as DNA: TGTGCCAGCAGCCAAGGTCCGACAGGGGGCGAGCAGTACTTC. Its translation: CASSQGPTGGEQYF.